Below, 32 T cell receptor beta chains from the same sample are listed, as sequenced in a study of T cell responses to AZD1222 COVID-19 vaccine (dated by TCRdb to the early 2020s). Reading the label with the study, this specimen's time point is: baseline before first vaccination. Library preparation was by the immunoSEQ multiplex PCR assay. TCRdb took this table from immuneACCESS and kept in-frame rearrangements with V and J called. Such tables lack part of the clones; where checked against another copy, unresolved V genes explain under half of the gap, and the rest is unexplained. In this sample the table shows 65,000 to 95,000 clones, approximately 84% of which occur a single time. The top ten clones comprise 10% to 15% of the sample. The input for sequencing was peripheral blood, taken on day 0 of AZD1222 vaccination. Receptors were obtained from an adult in good health.

This chain connects TRBV11-2 to TRBJ1-1; D unresolved. The germline CDR1 and CDR2 sequences are SGHAT and FQNNGV. Trimming took off 5 bases at V and 1 base at J, with 14 bases between the two ends. CDR3 length: 15 amino acids. CDR3 residues: CASSLSERANTEAFF. The CDR3 nucleotides are TGTGCCAGCAGCCTCTCGGAGAGGGCGAACACTGAAGCTTTCTTT.

This chain uses TRBV18 with TRBJ1-2; 8 positions agree with TRBD1. The V gene's germline CDR1 is KGHSH and CDR2 LQKENI. J was trimmed by 2 bases and V by 2 bases; bases with no gene match: 4. CDR3 length: 15 residues. CDR3 in DNA: TGTGCCAGCTCACCAGCAGGGGGCAAGAACTATGGCTACACCTTC. It is translated as CASSPAGGKNYGYTF.

V and J are TRBV18 and TRBJ2-3; D uncertain. V lost 4 bases and J lost 0, with 11 bases in between. Looked up from germline, CDR1 is KGHSH and CDR2 is LQKENI. This CDR3 contains 15 residues. The chain's CDR3 is CASSRGWASTDTQYF. In nucleotides, the CDR3 is TGTGCCAGCTCACGTGGGTGGGCTAGCACAGATACGCAGTATTTT.

The V and J genes are TRBV28 and TRBJ2-3, with TRBD2 matching 16 bases. Germline CDR1 MDHEN, CDR2 SYDVKM. The CDR3 consists of 16 residues. The J segment lost 2 bases and the V segment lost 6 bases, leaving 2 bases of the junction unmatched. CDR3 region: CASRGTSGGATDTQYF. The CDR3 nucleotides read TGTGCCAGCAGGGGGACTAGCGGGGGGGCCACAGATACGCAGTATTTT.

The chain is built from TRBV10-1 and TRBJ2-5; D unclear. Trimming took off 4 bases at V and 5 bases at J, with 8 bases between the two ends. This CDR3 comprises 12 residues. Looked up from germline, CDR1 is WNHNN and CDR2 is SYGVQD (reference sequence). The CDR3 region has the DNA TGCGCCAGCAGTGTGCTCCGGGAGACCCAGTACTTC. This codes for CASSVLRETQYF.

This sequence joins TRBV24-1 and TRBJ2-1; 10 bases match TRBD1. Germline V gene sequence: CDR1 KGHDR, CDR2 SFDVKD. V dropped 4 bases and J dropped 7; count of bases not matched to a gene: 0. The CDR3 spans 13 residues. CDR3 coding DNA: TGTGCCACCAGTGAGGGACAGGGGAATGAGCAGTTCTTC. It encodes CATSEGQGNEQFF.

The rearrangement joins TRBV9 to TRBJ2-2; 13 positions agree with TRBD2. The V and J ends lost 4 bases and 0 bases, in that order; junction bases with no gene match: 6. This CDR3 spans 18 amino acids. The germline gives CDR1 SGDLS, CDR2 YYNGEE. The DNA of the CDR3 is TGTGCCAGCAGCCCGACTAGCGGGGGGAAAACGAACACCGGGGAGCTGTTTTTT. As protein: CASSPTSGGKTNTGELFF.

This sequence joins TRBV7-3 and TRBJ1-2; 7 nucleotides align to TRBD1. Germline values: CDR1 SGHTA, CDR2 FQGTGA. V was pared by 2 bases and J by 3 bases, with 3 bases of the junction left unmatched. The CDR3 length is 14 residues. The CDR3: CASSLGGTDYGYTF. CDR3 coding DNA: TGTGCCAGCAGCTTAGGGGGGACAGACTATGGCTACACCTTC.

V gene TRBV3-1 (or the pseudogene TRBV3-2) combines with J gene TRBJ2-1; 7 bases are a match to TRBD1. Germline trimming cut 1 base from V and 9 bases from J; bases unmatched to any gene: 6. Germline lookup yields CDR1 LGHDT and CDR2 YNNKEL (reference sequence). The CDR3 loop spans 14 amino acids. The CDR3 DNA follows: TGTGCCAGCAGCCAAGGCCAAAGGGGGCTTGAGCAGTTCTTC. Translating gives CASSQGQRGLEQFF.

This clone was detected a few times. The chain combines TRBV18 with TRBJ2-2; 8 bases fit TRBD1. CDR1 KGHSH and CDR2 LQKENI come from the germline V gene. The CDR3 has 16 residues. Trimming at V came to 3 bases and at J to 1 base, leaving 4 bases not matched to a gene. CDR3 nucleotide sequence: TGTGCCAGCTCACCTCCCGGGACAGGGAACACCGGGGAGCTGTTTTTT. This codes for CASSPPGTGNTGELFF.

The CDR3 nucleotides read TGTGCCAGCAGCGTCAGAGCCGGGGAGCTGTTTTTT. Translation gives CASSVRAGELFF. The V and J genes are TRBV9 and TRBJ2-2; D is undetermined. The CDR3 length is 12 residues. V was shortened by 2 bases and J by 6 bases, with 5 bases between the two germline ends. CDR1 SGDLS and CDR2 YYNGEE come from the germline V gene.

In its sample, this clone was seen a few times. The chain combines TRBV21-1 with TRBJ1-1; whether TRBD1, the table's D call, matches the DNA was not checked. TRBV21-1 is a listed pseudogene. The CDR3 is made up of 17 amino acids. CDR3 sequence (DNA): TGTGCCAGCAGCAAAGAACGCAGGACAGCAAATACTACTGAAGCTTTCTTT. This translates into CASSKERRTANTTEAFF.

The CDR3 DNA is TGTGCCAGCAGACAACGGACAGGCCCCGACACTGAAGCTTTCTTT. Amino acid sequence: CASRQRTGPDTEAFF. V usage is TRBV6-6 and J usage is TRBJ1-1; 7 bases agree with TRBD1. The CDR3 runs 15 residues. With V trimmed by 6 bases and J by 3 bases, 10 bases remained unmatched. Germline CDR1 reads MNHNY; CDR2 reads SVGAGI (reference sequence).

The gene calls are TRBV6-5 and TRBJ2-7, with 9 bases that match TRBD1. From germline, CDR1 is MNHEY and CDR2 SVGAGI. CDR3 size: 14 residues. The junction had 5 bases not matched to a gene; V was cut back by 5 bases and J by 3 bases. CDR3 amino acids: CASSLLTGGYEQYF. The CDR3, as DNA: TGTGCCAGCAGTCTATTGACAGGGGGCTACGAGCAGTACTTC.

The chain has TRBV2 and TRBJ1-1; D remains unclear. Germline V CDR1 and CDR2: SNHLY, FYNNEI. CDR3 length: 14 residues. Deletions cut 9 bases from V and 1 base from J, with 15 bases between. The CDR3 spells CAREGRGPNTEAFF. CDR3 in DNA: TGTGCCAGAGAAGGACGCGGGCCGAACACTGAAGCTTTCTTT. The full variable domain, rest sourced from reference TRBV2 and TRBJ1-1, is EPEVTQTPSHQVTQMGQEVILRCVPISNHLYFYWYRQILGQKVEFLVSFYNNEISEKSEIFDDQFSVERPDGSNFTLKIRSTKLEDSAMYFCAREGRGPNTEAFFGQGTRLTVV.

This chain links TRBV19 with TRBJ2-7; TRBD2 might be the D (7 bases). The CDR3 contains 14 residues. Germline assignment: CDR1 LNHDA and CDR2 SQIVND (reference sequence). Between the trimmed V and J ends, which lost 3 bases and 3 bases, there was a span of 12 bases. CDR3 residues: CASSMGGRDYEQYF. The CDR3, as DNA: TGTGCCAGTAGTATGGGGGGGCGAGACTACGAGCAGTACTTC. The variable domain in full, completed from reference TRBV19 and TRBJ2-7, reads DGGITQSPKYLFRKEGQNVTLSCEQNLNHDAMYWYRQDPGQGLRLIYYSQIVNDFQKGDIAEGYSVSREKKESFPLTVTSAQKNPTAFYLCASSMGGRDYEQYFGPGTRLTVT.

This clone was picked up a small number of times. J is TRBJ2-1 and V is TRBV19, with D tentatively TRBD1 (6 bases). The CDR3 totals 13 residues. Trimming stripped 7 bases from V and 6 bases from J, with 13 bases between. Germline-derived CDR1 and CDR2 are LNHDA and SQIVND (reference sequence). The CDR3 coding sequence is TGTGCCAGTAACGAGGGACACCTCAATGAGCAGTTCTTC. Translated: CASNEGHLNEQFF.

The chain uses TRBV10-1 and TRBJ1-3; tentatively, D is TRBD1 (5 bases). The CDR3 is 16 residues long. Between the trimmed V and J ends, which lost 1 base and 1 base, there was a span of 11 bases. Per germline, CDR1 WNHNN and CDR2 SYGVQD (reference sequence). The DNA of the CDR3 is TGCGCCAGCAGTGAGTTGGAGGGGAAGTCTGGAAACACCATATATTTT. Protein product: CASSELEGKSGNTIYF.

The chain links TRBV3-1 (or the pseudogene TRBV3-2) to TRBJ2-7; 9 bases fit TRBD1. The V gene's germline CDR1 is LGHDT and CDR2 YNNKEL (reference sequence). With V trimmed by 4 bases and J by 8 bases, 3 bases remained unmatched. This CDR3 region has 12 residues. This CDR3 reads CASSPDRGKQYF. As DNA, the CDR3 is TGTGCCAGCAGCCCGGACAGGGGCAAGCAGTACTTC.

The V and J genes are TRBV5-1 and TRBJ2-7, with 10 bases matching TRBD1. Looked up from germline, CDR1 is SGHRS and CDR2 is YFSETQ. The trim removed 0 bases at V and 0 bases at J, leaving 3 bases unmatched. The CDR3 totals 16 residues. The CDR3 here is CASSLGTGGSSYEQYF. DNA for the CDR3: TGCGCCAGCAGCTTGGGGACAGGGGGAAGCTCCTACGAGCAGTACTTC.

The chain uses TRBV6-2 or TRBV6-3 and TRBJ2-7, with TRBD2 as a possible D gene (6 bases). The CDR3 sequence is 18 residues long. The germline V and J ends were trimmed by 0 bases and 3 bases, with 21 bases remaining between them. Germline loops: CDR1 MNHEY, CDR2 SVGEGT. In DNA, the CDR3 is TGTGCCAGCAGTTACTCCCCCGGTGGCGGGGCCCCCCTCTACGAGCAGTACTTC. It encodes CASSYSPGGGAPLYEQYF.

The chain is built from TRBV3-1 (or the pseudogene TRBV3-2) and TRBJ2-7; no clear D. V lost 0 bases and J 4 bases, leaving 13 bases between the germline ends. This CDR3 spans 15 amino acids. Germline V CDR1 and CDR2: LGHDT, YNNKEL (reference sequence). CDR3 residues: CASSQDLIRLYEQYF. In nucleotides, the CDR3 is TGTGCCAGCAGCCAAGATCTTATCAGATTATACGAGCAGTACTTC.

V and J are TRBV5-1 and TRBJ2-2; 10 bases are shared with TRBD2. The germline V gene encodes CDR1 SGHRS and CDR2 YFSETQ. The CDR3 sequence is 15 residues long. Trimming removed 5 bases from V and 7 bases from J; junction bases left unmatched: 8. CDR3 sequence: CASRPAGGLGGELFF. DNA for the CDR3: TGCGCCAGCAGACCAGCGGGGGGGCTTGGCGGGGAGCTGTTTTTT.

The CDR3 DNA is TGTGCCAGCAGTGTATCCGGGACAGTGGGCACAGATACGCAGTATTTT. Its protein is CASSVSGTVGTDTQYF. The V gene is TRBV7-9, the J gene TRBJ2-3; 7 nucleotides line up with TRBD1. This CDR3 is 16 amino acids long. The ends lost 6 bases at V and 1 base at J; junction bases unmatched: 10. Germline V lookup: CDR1 SEHNR, CDR2 FQNEAQ (reference sequence).

This clone has only one observation. The chain couples TRBV4-2 to TRBJ2-3, with D possibly being TRBD2 (7 bases). Germline V lookup: CDR1 LGHNA, CDR2 YNFKEQ. This CDR3 is 16 amino acids long. V lost 1 base and J lost 7, with 18 bases in between. CDR3 nucleotides: TGTGCCAGCAGCCAAGGAGGTGCGGGGGCGGCACATACGCAGTATTTT. Its protein is CASSQGGAGAAHTQYF.

This sequence joins TRBV18 and TRBJ1-1; possible D gene TRBD1, 5 bases. CDR3 size: 15 residues. V was cut by 3 bases and J by 6 bases, with 17 bases left in between. From germline, CDR1 is KGHSH and CDR2 LQKENI. For the CDR3, the DNA is TGTGCCAGCTCACCCCTAGAGGTCGGGGACGCTGAAGCTTTCTTT. It is translated as CASSPLEVGDAEAFF.

V gene TRBV27 combines with J gene TRBJ1-1; the D gene is possibly TRBD1 (6 bases). The CDR3 length is 16 residues. Per the germline V gene, CDR1 is MNHEY and CDR2 is SMNVEV (reference sequence). Deletions cut 3 bases from V and 0 bases from J, with 14 bases between. The CDR3 bases are TGTGCCAGCAGTTTTAGGAAGGGGGGCATGAACACTGAAGCTTTCTTT. Translating gives CASSFRKGGMNTEAFF.

This clone is categorized as medium-sized (0.01 to 0.1%). The CDR3 loop reads CASSWNYEQYF. CDR3 sequence (DNA): TGCGCCAGCAGCTGGAACTACGAGCAGTACTTC. The chain is built from TRBV5-1 and TRBJ2-7; D is unresolved. This CDR3 is 11 amino acids long. Germline CDR1 reads SGHRS; CDR2 reads YFSETQ. V shed 3 bases and J shed 3 bases, with 4 bases lying between them.

CDR3 amino acids: CASSLESGAQYF. The CDR3 DNA reads as TGTGCCAGCAGCCTCGAGAGTGGGGCCCAGTACTTC. The chain links TRBV3-1 (or the pseudogene TRBV3-2) to TRBJ2-5; D uncertain. Per the germline V gene, CDR1 is LGHDT and CDR2 is YNNKEL (reference sequence). This CDR3 region has 12 residues. Trimming removed 4 bases at V and 9 bases at J, with 12 bases between.

CDR3 protein: CASSAWDRTTDTQYF. The CDR3 region has the DNA TGTGCCAGCAGCGCCTGGGACAGAACCACAGATACGCAGTATTTT. The chain carries TRBV9 and TRBJ2-3; TRBD1 agrees at 7 bases. The J segment lost 2 bases and the V segment lost 3 bases, leaving 6 bases of the junction unmatched. CDR3 length: 15 amino acids. Germline loops: CDR1 SGDLS, CDR2 YYNGEE.

A single count supports this clone. The chain joins TRBV6-5 to TRBJ2-5, with a possible D match to TRBD2 (6 bases). The CDR3 has 16 amino acids. Germline CDR1 is MNHEY and CDR2 is SVGAGI. V was clipped by 0 bases and J by 7 bases, with 18 bases between them. The CDR3 region has the DNA TGTGCCAGCAGTTACTCGATGGCAGCCCGGGGAGGGACCCAGTACTTC. This translates into CASSYSMAARGGTQYF.

This clone came up a few times. V is TRBV7-2 and J is TRBJ1-5; D call uncertain. V lost 5 bases to trimming and J lost 0 bases, with 5 bases between them. This CDR3 has 13 amino acids. Germline-derived CDR1 and CDR2 are SGHTA and FQGNSA. CDR3 sequence: CASSAHSNQPQHF. The CDR3 nucleotides are TGTGCCAGCAGCGCCCATAGCAATCAGCCCCAGCATTTT.